This T cell receptor beta chain originates from a study of shared clonotypes between healthy human individuals. General observations from the study: Non-shared clonotypes displayed generation probabilities falling below those of clonotypes present in all four donors.

This CDR3 spans 15 amino acids. CDR1 and CDR2 (germline): SNHLY, FYNNEI. V lost 2 bases to trimming and J lost 4 bases, with 11 bases between them. As regards this clone: Its antigen is undetermined.

Running of the assay took place at deep level. Replicate PCRs run on sorted subsets employed approximately 0.2 ug DNA, tens of thousands of T cell genomes. TCRdb's copy holds only in-frame clones and misses some; the assay was immunoSEQ multiplex PCR. The repertoire consists of roughly 1 million clones, with around four fifths occurring once and the leading ten covering roughly 1.4%. The chain couples TRBV2 to TRBJ2-2; a weak D match, TRBD1 (5 bases). The specimen was memory CD4+ T cells sorted from blood. Subset of the sample: CD45RA-negative fraction. This clonotype was sampled from a man in his late teens or twenties in good health. The CDR3 sequence is CASSERQPSTGELFF. DNA for the CDR3: TGTGCCAGCAGTGAAAGACAGCCCAGCACCGGGGAGCTGTTTTTT.